The 8 T cell receptor beta chains below come from one sample, sequenced in a study of T-cell reconstitution after alpha-beta-depleted transplantation in children. A TCRbeta library incorporating unique molecular identifiers was prepared. TCRdb independently ran MiXCR on the PCR reads; one entry per CDR3 protein. The top ten hold roughly 40% of the sample, which has hundreds of thousands of distinct CDR3 sequences, 15% to 20% seen once. The specimen was PBMCs, mostly from graft donor cells, collected 360 days after TCRalphabeta/CD19-depleted stem cell transplant. These receptors were collected from a male patient between 2 and 15 years old who had a stem cell transplant for acute lymphoblastic leukemia, so the T cells may come from the graft donor.

There are many counts of this clonotype. The chain joins TRBV4-3 to TRBJ2-3; D gene uncertain. The V end was cut by 0 bases, the J end by 1 base, with 11 bases between. The CDR3 is made up of 16 amino acids. The germline gives CDR1 LGHNA, CDR2 YSLEER. Here the CDR3 reads CASSQDRAPGTDTQYF. CDR3 nucleotide sequence: TGCGCCAGCAGCCAAGATCGAGCGCCCGGCACAGATACGCAGTATTTT.

Only a few counts were recorded for this clonotype. The rearrangement joins TRBV3-1 to TRBJ2-1, with 7 nucleotides matching TRBD2. The CDR3 contains 14 residues. In germline, CDR1 is LGHDT, CDR2 YNNKEL (reference sequence). The junction had 8 bases not matched to a gene; V was cut back by 0 bases and J by 12 bases. CDR3 DNA sequence: TGTGCCAGCAGCCAAGAGGCGGGAGCTTCCCGGCAGTTCTTC. This sequence encodes CASSQEAGASRQFF.

This clonotype has more than one count but fewer than ten. The chain uses TRBV7-2 and TRBJ1-1, with D unclear. The CDR3 length is 15 residues. V was cut by 2 bases and J by 1 base, with 11 bases left in between. CDR1 and CDR2 (germline): SGHTA, FQGNSA. The CDR3 DNA is TGTGCCAGCAGCTTAAGGCTCCAGGCGAACACTGAAGCTTTCTTT. Translation: CASSLRLQANTEAFF.

The J gene is TRBJ1-2, the V gene TRBV28; D is undetermined. V lost 7 bases and J 5 bases, leaving 8 bases between the germline ends. The germline CDR1 and CDR2 sequences are MDHEN and SYDVKM. The CDR3 spans 11 residues. CDR3 coding DNA: TGTGCCAGCACCAACTTATATGGCTACACCTTC. Translating gives CASTNLYGYTF.

The table lists this clonotype with many counts. The rearrangement uses TRBV10-1 and TRBJ2-2; no definite D call. The V end was cut by 4 bases, the J end by 3 bases, with 3 bases between. The CDR3 is 12 amino acids. The germline V gene has CDR1 WNHNN and CDR2 SYGVQD (reference sequence). CDR3: CASSGYTGELFF. For the CDR3, the DNA is TGCGCCAGCAGTGGGTACACCGGGGAGCTGTTTTTT.

This sequence joins TRBV28 and TRBJ2-3; D perhaps matches TRBD2 (6 bases). Germline lookup yields CDR1 MDHEN and CDR2 SYDVKM. Trimming pared 6 bases from V and 5 bases from J, leaving 15 bases between. The CDR3 totals 14 residues. The CDR3 spells CASSPRRAGDTQYF. The CDR3 DNA reads as TGTGCCAGCAGCCCGCGGAGGGCAGGAGATACGCAGTATTTT.

As for this clonotype: A junction end diverges from the germline sequence, so it may reflect a read error. The chain recombines TRBV28 with TRBJ2-6, with D perhaps TRBD1 or TRBD2 (6 bases each). Germline V CDR1 and CDR2: MDHEN, SYDVKM. The CDR3 has 15 residues. The DNA of the CDR3 is TGTGCCAGCAGTTTCGGGGGCTCTGGGACCAACGTCCTGACTTTC. Amino acids: CASSFGGSGTNVLTF.

In this sample, this clonotype turned up a few times. V is TRBV5-1 and J is TRBJ2-1, with D possibly TRBD1 on 6 matching bases. Germline V gives CDR1 SGHRS, CDR2 YFSETQ. Trimming stripped 5 bases from V and 10 bases from J, with 16 bases between. This CDR3 is built from 13 residues. CDR3 in DNA: TGCGCCAGCAGACAGGGTTTGTTTCCGGAGCAGTTCTTC. It codes for CASRQGLFPEQFF.